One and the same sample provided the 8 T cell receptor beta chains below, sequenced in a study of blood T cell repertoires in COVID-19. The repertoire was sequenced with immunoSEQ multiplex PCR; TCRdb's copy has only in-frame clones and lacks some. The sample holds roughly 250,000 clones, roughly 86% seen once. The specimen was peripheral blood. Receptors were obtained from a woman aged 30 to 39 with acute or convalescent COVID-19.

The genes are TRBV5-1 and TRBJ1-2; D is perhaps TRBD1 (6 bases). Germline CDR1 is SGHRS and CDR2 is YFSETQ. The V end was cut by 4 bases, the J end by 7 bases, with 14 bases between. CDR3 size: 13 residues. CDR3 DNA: TGCGCCAGCAGCGCGCAAGGGGGTAGTGGCTACACCTTC. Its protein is CASSAQGGSGYTF. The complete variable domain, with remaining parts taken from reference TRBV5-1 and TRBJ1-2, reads KAGVTQTPRYLIKTRGQQVTLSCSPISGHRSVSWYQQTPGQGLQFLFEYFSETQRNKGNFPGRFSGRQFSNSRSEMNVSTLELGDSALYLCASSAQGGSGYTFGSGTRLTVV.

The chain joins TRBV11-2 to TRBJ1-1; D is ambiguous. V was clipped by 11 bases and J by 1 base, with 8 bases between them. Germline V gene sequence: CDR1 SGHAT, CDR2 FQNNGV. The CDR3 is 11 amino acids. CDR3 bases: TGTGCCTCGGGGAAGAACACTGAAGCTTTCTTT. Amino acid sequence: CASGKNTEAFF.

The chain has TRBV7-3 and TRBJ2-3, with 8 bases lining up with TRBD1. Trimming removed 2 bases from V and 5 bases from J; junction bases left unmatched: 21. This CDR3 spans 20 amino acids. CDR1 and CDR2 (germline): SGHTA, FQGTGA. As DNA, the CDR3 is TGTGCCAGCAGCTTATCCTTACCCCGACAGGGGATGATTTGTGGAGATACGCAGTATTTT. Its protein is CASSLSLPRQGMICGDTQYF.

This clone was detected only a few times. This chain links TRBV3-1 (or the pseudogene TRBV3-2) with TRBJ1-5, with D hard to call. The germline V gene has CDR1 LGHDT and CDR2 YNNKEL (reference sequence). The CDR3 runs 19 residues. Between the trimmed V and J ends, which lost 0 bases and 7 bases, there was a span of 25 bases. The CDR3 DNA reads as TGTGCCAGCAGCCAAGAGATCCCCTTTGGAGATTCGAAGGTCCAGCCCCAGCATTTT. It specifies CASSQEIPFGDSKVQPQHF.

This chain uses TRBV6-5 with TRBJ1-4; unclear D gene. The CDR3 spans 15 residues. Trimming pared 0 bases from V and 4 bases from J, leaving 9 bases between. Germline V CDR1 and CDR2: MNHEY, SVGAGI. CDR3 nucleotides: TGTGCCAGCAGTTACTCCGGAGGGATTAATGAAAAACTGTTTTTT. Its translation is CASSYSGGINEKLFF.

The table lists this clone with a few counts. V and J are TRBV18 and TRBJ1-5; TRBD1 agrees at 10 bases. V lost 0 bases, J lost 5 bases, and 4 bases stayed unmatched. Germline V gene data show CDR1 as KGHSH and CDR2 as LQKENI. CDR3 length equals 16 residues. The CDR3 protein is CASSPPGQGTDQPQHF. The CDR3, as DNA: TGTGCCAGCTCACCACCGGGACAGGGGACAGATCAGCCCCAGCATTTT.

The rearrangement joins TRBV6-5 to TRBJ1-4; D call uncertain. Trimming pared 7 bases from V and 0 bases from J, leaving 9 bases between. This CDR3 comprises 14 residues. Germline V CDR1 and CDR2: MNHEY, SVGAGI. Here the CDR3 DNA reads TGTGCCAGCACTCGGTCTGCAACTAATGAAAAACTGTTTTTT. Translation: CASTRSATNEKLFF.

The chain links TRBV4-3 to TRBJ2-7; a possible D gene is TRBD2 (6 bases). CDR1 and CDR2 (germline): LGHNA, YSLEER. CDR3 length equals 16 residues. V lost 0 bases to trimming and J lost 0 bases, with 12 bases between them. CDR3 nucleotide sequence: TGCGCCAGCAGCCAAGATATCGCGGGATACTCCTACGAGCAGTACTTC. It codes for CASSQDIAGYSYEQYF.